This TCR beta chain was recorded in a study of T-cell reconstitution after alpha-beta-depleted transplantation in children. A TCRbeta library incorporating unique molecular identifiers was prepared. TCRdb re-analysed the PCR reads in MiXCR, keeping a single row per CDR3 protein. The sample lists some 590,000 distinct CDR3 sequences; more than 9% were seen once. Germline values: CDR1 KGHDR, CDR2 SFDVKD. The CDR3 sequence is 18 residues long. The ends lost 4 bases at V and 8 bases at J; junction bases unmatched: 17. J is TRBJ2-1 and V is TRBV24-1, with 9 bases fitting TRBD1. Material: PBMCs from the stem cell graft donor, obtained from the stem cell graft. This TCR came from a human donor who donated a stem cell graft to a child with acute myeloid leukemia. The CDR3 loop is CATSDPSLGQGGGHEQFF. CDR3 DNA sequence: TGTGCCACCAGTGACCCCTCTCTGGGACAGGGTGGCGGGCATGAGCAGTTCTTC.